This is a list of T cell receptor beta chains from one sample in a study of T cells in Graves' hyperthyroidism and ophthalmopathy. A single record per CDR3 protein comes from TCRdb applying MiXCR to the multiplex PCR reads. This table holds 500,000 or so distinct CDR3 sequences, more than 15% found once. The specimen sequenced was blood. The receptors originated from a woman under 30 with Graves' ophthalmopathy. Both conserved end residues are part of each CDR3. The order of the fields is clone size, J gene, D gene, V gene, CDR3 protein, CDR3 DNA. D genes are given only for firm matches. Only part of the rows carry a size: once, few, many, or a class if the clone is expanded.

-	TRBJ1-6	-	TRBV7-9	CASSLGTVDSPLHF	TGTGCCAGCAGCTTAGGGACGGTAGATTCACCCCTCCACTTT
-	TRBJ2-3	TRBD1	TRBV6-4	CASSARTGETDTQYF	TGTGCCAGCAGTGCCCGGACAGGGGAGACAGATACGCAGTATTTT
many	TRBJ1-1	-	TRBV5-1	CASSLEAGDTEAFF	TGCGCCAGCAGCTTGGAGGCAGGGGACACTGAAGCTTTCTTT
few	TRBJ2-3	TRBD1	TRBV9	CASSATGQGRFAQYF	TGTGCCAGCAGCGCCACCGGACAGGGGCGATTTGCGCAGTATTTT
few	TRBJ1-2	TRBD1	TRBV6-1	CASSVKGQGGGYTF	TGTGCCAGCAGTGTAAAGGGACAGGGAGGTGGCTACACCTTC
-	TRBJ2-2	-	TRBV29-1	CSVDGGNTGELFF	TGCAGCGTTGACGGGGGGAACACCGGGGAGCTGTTTTTT
many	TRBJ2-2	-	TRBV30	CAWSVSGELFF	TGTGCCTGGAGTGTGTCGGGGGAGCTGTTTTTT
many	TRBJ1-5	-	TRBV20-1	CSARTGQREQPQHF	TGCAGTGCTAGAACTGGACAGAGGGAGCAGCCCCAGCATTTT
few	TRBJ2-1	TRBD2	TRBV19	CASTSLRTSGSYNEQFF	TGTGCCAGTACCTCCCTTAGGACTAGCGGGAGCTACAATGAGCAGTTCTTC
many	TRBJ2-6	TRBD1	TRBV28	CASKDRAPGANVLTF	TGTGCCAGCAAGGACAGGGCCCCTGGGGCCAACGTCCTGACTTTC
many	TRBJ1-1	-	TRBV5-6	CASSVGETWAFF	TGTGCCAGCAGCGTAGGGGAGACCTGGGCTTTCTTT
many	TRBJ1-1	-	TRBV27	CASSSFLGALSRSTEAFF	TGTGCCAGCAGCTCTTTCCTCGGCGCCCTATCCCGGTCCACTGAAGCTTTCTTT